This T cell receptor beta chain was sequenced for a study of post-analysis software for immune sequencing data. Study results and limitations: Samples sharing a preparation batch grouped tightly together when assessed by F measure.

cDNA libraries of TCR beta carried unique molecular identifiers. Input of about 0.95 to 11 million T cells yielded a few hundred thousand cDNA molecules. TCRdb re-called the PCR reads with MiXCR, one entry per CDR3 protein. The sample lists 450,000 to 700,000 distinct CDR3 sequences, about 44% occurring once. Regarding this clonotype: Its antigen is unknown.

Sequenced material: blood. This receptor was identified in a girl aged 5-17 years with multiple sclerosis.

CDR3: CASSQRVNYGYTF. DNA for the CDR3: TGTGCCAGCAGCCAGCGGGTGAACTATGGCTACACCTTC. The chain carries TRBV3-1 and TRBJ1-2, with D hard to call. Germline values: CDR1 LGHDT, CDR2 YNNKEL (reference sequence). The germline V and J ends were trimmed by 3 bases and 2 bases, with 7 bases remaining between them. There are 13 residues in the CDR3.